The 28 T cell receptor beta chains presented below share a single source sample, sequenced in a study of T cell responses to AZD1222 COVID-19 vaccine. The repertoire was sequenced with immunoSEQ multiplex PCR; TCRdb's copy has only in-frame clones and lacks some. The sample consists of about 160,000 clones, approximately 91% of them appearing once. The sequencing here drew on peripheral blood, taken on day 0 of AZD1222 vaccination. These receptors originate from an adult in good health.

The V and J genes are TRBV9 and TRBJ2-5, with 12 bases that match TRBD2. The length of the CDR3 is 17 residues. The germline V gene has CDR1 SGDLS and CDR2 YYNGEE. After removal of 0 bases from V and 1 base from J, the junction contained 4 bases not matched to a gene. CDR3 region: CASSVGLLAGGQETQYF. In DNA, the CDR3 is TGTGCCAGCAGCGTAGGTCTACTAGCGGGAGGCCAAGAGACCCAGTACTTC.

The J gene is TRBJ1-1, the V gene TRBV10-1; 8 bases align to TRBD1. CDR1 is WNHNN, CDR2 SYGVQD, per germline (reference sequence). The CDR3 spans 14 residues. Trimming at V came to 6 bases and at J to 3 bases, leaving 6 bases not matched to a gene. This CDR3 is CASRYRGRYTEAFF. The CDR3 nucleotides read TGCGCCAGCAGATACAGGGGGAGGTACACTGAAGCTTTCTTT.

Here the CDR3 DNA reads TGTGCCAGCAGGCTATTCTTGGGACAGGGCACAGATACGCAGTATTTT. Protein sequence: CASRLFLGQGTDTQYF. J is TRBJ2-3 and V is TRBV2; 8 nucleotides agree with TRBD1. Per germline, CDR1 SNHLY and CDR2 FYNNEI. V trimming: 6 bases; J trimming: 1 base; junction bases outside the gene matches: 9. The CDR3 is made up of 16 amino acids.

CDR3: CASSEIMSGSNYGYTF. CDR3 coding DNA: TGTGCCAGCAGTGAAATAATGTCCGGGTCCAACTATGGCTACACCTTC. This chain connects TRBV6-1 to TRBJ1-2; no firm D call. With 2 bases removed from V and 2 bases from J, the gap between germline ends came to 15 bases. Germline CDR1 reads MNHNS; CDR2 reads SASEGT. The CDR3 has 16 residues.

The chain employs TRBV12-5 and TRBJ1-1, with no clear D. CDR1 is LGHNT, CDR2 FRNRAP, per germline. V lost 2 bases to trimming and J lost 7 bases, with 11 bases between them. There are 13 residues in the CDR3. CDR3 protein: CASGLKDLGEAFF. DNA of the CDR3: TGTGCTAGTGGTTTGAAAGATCTGGGTGAAGCTTTCTTT.

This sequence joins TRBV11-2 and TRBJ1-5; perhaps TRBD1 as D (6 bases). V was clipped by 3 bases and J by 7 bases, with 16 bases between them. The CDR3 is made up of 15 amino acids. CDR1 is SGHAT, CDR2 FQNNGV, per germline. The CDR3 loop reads CASSLNGGAGQPQHF. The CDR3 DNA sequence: TGTGCCAGCAGCTTGAACGGGGGCGCGGGGCAGCCCCAGCATTTT.

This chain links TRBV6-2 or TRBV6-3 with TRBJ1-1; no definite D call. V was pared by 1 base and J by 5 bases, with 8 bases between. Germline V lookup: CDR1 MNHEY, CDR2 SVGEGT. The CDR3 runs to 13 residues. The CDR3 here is CASSYFEGTEAFF. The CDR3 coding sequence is TGTGCCAGCAGTTACTTCGAGGGTACTGAAGCTTTCTTT.

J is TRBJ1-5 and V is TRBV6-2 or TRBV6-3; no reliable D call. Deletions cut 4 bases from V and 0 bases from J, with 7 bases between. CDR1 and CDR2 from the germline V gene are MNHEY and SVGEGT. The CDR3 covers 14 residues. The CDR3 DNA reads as TGTGCCAGCAGTTTTGGGAATAGCAATCAGCCCCAGCATTTT. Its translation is CASSFGNSNQPQHF.

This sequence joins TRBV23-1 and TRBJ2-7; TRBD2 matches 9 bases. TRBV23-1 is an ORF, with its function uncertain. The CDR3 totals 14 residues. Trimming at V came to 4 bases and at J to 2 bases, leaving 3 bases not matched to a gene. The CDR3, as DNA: TGCGCCAGCAGTCGCCCTAGCGGGACCTACGAGCAGTACTTC. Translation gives CASSRPSGTYEQYF.

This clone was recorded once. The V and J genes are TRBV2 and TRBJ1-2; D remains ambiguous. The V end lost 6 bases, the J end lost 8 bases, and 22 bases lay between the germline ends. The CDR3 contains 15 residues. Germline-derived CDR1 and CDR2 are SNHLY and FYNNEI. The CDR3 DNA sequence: TGTGCCAGCAGCCTAGAGAGCGGAGGGAGCGGCGGCTACACCTTC. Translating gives CASSLESGGSGGYTF.

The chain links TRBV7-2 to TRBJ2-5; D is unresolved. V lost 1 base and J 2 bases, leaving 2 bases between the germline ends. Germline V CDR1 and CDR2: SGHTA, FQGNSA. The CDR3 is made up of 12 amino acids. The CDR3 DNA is TGTGCCAGCAGCTTAGAGCAAGAGACCCAGTACTTC. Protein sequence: CASSLEQETQYF.

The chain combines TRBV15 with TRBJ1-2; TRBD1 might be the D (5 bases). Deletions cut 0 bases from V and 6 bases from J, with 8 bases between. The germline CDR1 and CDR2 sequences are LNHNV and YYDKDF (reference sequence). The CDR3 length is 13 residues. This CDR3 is CATSRDKGHGYTF. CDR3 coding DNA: TGTGCCACCAGCAGAGATAAGGGGCATGGCTACACCTTC.

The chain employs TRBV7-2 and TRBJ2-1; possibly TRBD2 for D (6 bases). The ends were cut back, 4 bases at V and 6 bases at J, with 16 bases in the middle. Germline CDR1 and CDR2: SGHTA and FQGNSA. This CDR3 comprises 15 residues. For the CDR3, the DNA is TGTGCCAGCAGCTCGGATGGAGGGGCGAGCAATGAGCAGTTCTTC. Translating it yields CASSSDGGASNEQFF.

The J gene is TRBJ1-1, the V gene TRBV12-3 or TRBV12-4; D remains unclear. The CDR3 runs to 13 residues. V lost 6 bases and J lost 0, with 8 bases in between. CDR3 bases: TGTGCCAGCAGCCTGAACTTGAACACTGAAGCTTTCTTT. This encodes CASSLNLNTEAFF.

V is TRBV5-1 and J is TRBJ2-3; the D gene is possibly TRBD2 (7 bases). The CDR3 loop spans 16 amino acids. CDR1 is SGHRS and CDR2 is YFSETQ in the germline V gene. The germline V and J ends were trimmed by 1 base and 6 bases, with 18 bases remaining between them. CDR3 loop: CASSLRGGGAGDTQYF. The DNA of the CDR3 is TGCGCCAGCAGCTTGAGGGGCGGGGGCGCCGGGGATACGCAGTATTTT. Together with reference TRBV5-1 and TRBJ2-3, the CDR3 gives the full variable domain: KAGVTQTPRYLIKTRGQQVTLSCSPISGHRSVSWYQQTPGQGLQFLFEYFSETQRNKGNFPGRFSGRQFSNSRSEMNVSTLELGDSALYLCASSLRGGGAGDTQYFGPGTRLTVL.

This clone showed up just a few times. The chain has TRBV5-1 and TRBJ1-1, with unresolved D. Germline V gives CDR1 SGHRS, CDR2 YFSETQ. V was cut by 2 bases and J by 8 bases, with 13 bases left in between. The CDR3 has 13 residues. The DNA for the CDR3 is TGCGCCAGCAGCTTTGACAAAAGGCGCGAAGCTTTCTTT. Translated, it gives CASSFDKRREAFF.

In DNA, the CDR3 is TGTGCCAGCAGTGAAGTATTGGGCCCCTACTACGAGCAGTACTTC. Translating gives CASSEVLGPYYEQYF. The chain couples TRBV6-1 to TRBJ2-7; D ambiguous. This CDR3 comprises 15 residues. V lost 1 base to trimming and J lost 3 bases, with 13 bases between them. Germline V CDR1 and CDR2: MNHNS, SASEGT.

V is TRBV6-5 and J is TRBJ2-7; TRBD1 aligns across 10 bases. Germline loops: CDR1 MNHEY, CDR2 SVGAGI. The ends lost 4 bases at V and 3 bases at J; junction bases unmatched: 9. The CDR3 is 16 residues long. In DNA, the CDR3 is TGTGCCAGCAGTTCGCCACTGGGACAGGGGTTCTACGAGCAGTACTTC. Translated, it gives CASSSPLGQGFYEQYF.

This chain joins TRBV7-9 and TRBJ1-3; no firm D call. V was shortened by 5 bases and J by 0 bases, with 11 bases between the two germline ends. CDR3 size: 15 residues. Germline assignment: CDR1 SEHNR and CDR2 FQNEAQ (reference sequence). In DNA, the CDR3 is TGTGCCAGCAGCACCCTTGGGAGCTCTGGAAACACCATATATTTT. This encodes CASSTLGSSGNTIYF.

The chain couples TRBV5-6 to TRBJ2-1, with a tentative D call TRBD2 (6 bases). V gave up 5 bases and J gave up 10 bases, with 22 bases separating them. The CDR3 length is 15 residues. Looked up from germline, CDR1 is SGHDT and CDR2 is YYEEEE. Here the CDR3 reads CASRFKSRLGREQFF. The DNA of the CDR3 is TGTGCCAGCAGGTTCAAAAGCCGACTAGGAAGGGAGCAGTTCTTC.

CDR3: CASSQSSSGGLDTQYF. The CDR3 DNA follows: TGCGCCAGCAGCCAGAGCAGTAGCGGGGGGCTGGATACGCAGTATTTT. This rearrangement joins TRBV4-3 to TRBJ2-3, with 10 bases lining up with TRBD2. The CDR3 covers 16 residues. CDR1 LGHNA and CDR2 YSLEER come from the germline V gene. J was trimmed by 6 bases and V by 3 bases; bases with no gene match: 9.

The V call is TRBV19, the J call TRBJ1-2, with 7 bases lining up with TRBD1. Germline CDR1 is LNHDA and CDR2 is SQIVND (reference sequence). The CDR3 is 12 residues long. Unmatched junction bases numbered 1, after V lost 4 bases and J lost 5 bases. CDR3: CASSTQGYGYTF. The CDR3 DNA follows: TGTGCCAGTAGTACACAGGGGTATGGCTACACCTTC.

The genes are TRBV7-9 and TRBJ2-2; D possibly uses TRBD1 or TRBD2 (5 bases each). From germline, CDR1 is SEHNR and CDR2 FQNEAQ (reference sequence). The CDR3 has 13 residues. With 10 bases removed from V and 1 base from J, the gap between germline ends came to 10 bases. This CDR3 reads CATSRGNTGELFF. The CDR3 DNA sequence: TGTGCCACCTCGAGGGGGAACACCGGGGAGCTGTTTTTT.

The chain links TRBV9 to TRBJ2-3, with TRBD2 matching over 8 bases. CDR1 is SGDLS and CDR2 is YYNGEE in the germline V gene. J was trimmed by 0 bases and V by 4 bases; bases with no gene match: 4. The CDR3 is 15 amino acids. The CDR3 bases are TGTGCCAGCAGCACTAGCGGCGCTAGCACAGATACGCAGTATTTT. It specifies CASSTSGASTDTQYF.

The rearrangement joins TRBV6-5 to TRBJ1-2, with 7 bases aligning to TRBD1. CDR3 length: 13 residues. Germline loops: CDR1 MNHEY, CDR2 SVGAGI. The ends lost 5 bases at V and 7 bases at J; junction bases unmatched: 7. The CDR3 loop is CASSTGQVGGYTF. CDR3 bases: TGTGCCAGCAGTACCGGACAGGTCGGTGGCTACACCTTC.

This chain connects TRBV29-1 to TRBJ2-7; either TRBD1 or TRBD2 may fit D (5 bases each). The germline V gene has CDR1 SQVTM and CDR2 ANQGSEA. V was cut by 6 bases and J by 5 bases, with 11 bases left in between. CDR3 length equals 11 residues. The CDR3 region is CSVGVGNEQYF. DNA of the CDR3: TGCAGCGTGGGGGTCGGCAACGAGCAGTACTTC.

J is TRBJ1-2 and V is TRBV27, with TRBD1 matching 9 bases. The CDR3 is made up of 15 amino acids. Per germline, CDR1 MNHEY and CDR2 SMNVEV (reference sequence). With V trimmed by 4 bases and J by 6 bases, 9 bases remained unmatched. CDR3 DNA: TGTGCCAGCAGTTCCCTTACAGGGGGCGCGAATGGCTACACCTTC. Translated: CASSSLTGGANGYTF.

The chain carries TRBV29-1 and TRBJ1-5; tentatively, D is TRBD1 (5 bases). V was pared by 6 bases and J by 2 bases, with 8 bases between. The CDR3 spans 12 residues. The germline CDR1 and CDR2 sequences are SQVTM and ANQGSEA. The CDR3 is CSVQEGNQPQHF. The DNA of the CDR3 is TGCAGCGTACAGGAGGGCAATCAGCCCCAGCATTTT.